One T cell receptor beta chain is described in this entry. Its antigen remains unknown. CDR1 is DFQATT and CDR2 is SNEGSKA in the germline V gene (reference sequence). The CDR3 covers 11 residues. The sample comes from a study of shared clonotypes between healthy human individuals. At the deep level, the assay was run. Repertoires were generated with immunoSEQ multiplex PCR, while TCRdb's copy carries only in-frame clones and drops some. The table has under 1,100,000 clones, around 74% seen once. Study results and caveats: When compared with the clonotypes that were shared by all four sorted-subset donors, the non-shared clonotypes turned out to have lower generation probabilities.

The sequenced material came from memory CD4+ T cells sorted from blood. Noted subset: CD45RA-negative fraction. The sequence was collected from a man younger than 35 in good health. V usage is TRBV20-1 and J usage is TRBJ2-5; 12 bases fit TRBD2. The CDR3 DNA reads TGCAGGATGACTAGCGGGGGGACCCAGTACTTC. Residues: CRMTSGGTQYF.